This TCR beta chain was captured in a study of shared clonotypes between healthy human individuals. The method was immunoSEQ multiplex PCR; TCRdb's version includes in-frame clones alone and lacks a portion of them. The data contain some 1,600,000 clones, 98% of them singletons. A remark on this clone: The sample carries other DNA sequences with the same CDR3.

Sequenced: naive CD4+ T cells sorted from blood. Subset here: CD45RA+ positively selected. The source is a man aged 30 to 45 in good health.

CDR3 amino acids: CASSLQGIYEQYF. CDR3 coding DNA: TGCGCCAGCAGCTTACAGGGTATCTACGAGCAGTACTTC. The rearrangement links TRBV5-1 to TRBJ2-7; tentative D call: TRBD1 (6 bases). Germline V gene lookup returns CDR1 SGHRS and CDR2 YFSETQ. The CDR3 has 13 residues. V was clipped by 2 bases and J by 3 bases, with 9 bases between them.